A single sample is the source of the 24 T cell receptor beta chains below, sequenced in a study of T-cell memory formation after mild COVID-19. MiXCR was run by TCRdb on the 5' RACE reads, yielding one entry per CDR3 protein. The profile shows about 140,000 distinct CDR3 sequences, 14% of them singletons. Source material: PBMCs or a T cell subset sorted from them (not recorded which). The receptors stem from an adult woman who had mild COVID-19 (a few samples of this study predate the infection). Cell type and time point are not known.

This clonotype was seen a few times. The chain carries TRBV19 and TRBJ2-3; D possibly corresponds to TRBD2 (5 bases). The germline V gene encodes CDR1 LNHDA and CDR2 SQIVND (reference sequence). This CDR3 contains 15 residues. V was cut by 4 bases and J by 1 base, with 12 bases left in between. The CDR3 region is CASSNAGLRTDTQYF. The CDR3 DNA follows: TGTGCCAGTAGTAATGCGGGTTTACGCACAGATACGCAGTATTTT. Together with reference TRBV19 and TRBJ2-3, the CDR3 gives the full variable domain: DGGITQSPKYLFRKEGQNVTLSCEQNLNHDAMYWYRQDPGQGLRLIYYSQIVNDFQKGDIAEGYSVSREKKESFPLTVTSAQKNPTAFYLCASSNAGLRTDTQYFGPGTRLTVL.

The rearrangement joins TRBV5-1 to TRBJ1-2; D ambiguous. V lost 2 bases and J lost 5, with 10 bases in between. The V gene's germline CDR1 is SGHRS and CDR2 YFSETQ. CDR3 size: 13 residues. The CDR3, as DNA: TGCGCCAGCAGCTTTGAAGGGTCTTATGGCTACACCTTC. It is translated as CASSFEGSYGYTF.

The gene calls are TRBV28 and TRBJ2-5, with D maybe TRBD1 (5 bases). The CDR3 contains 14 residues. The V end lost 3 bases, the J end lost 2 bases, and 10 bases lay between the germline ends. CDR1 and CDR2 (germline): MDHEN, SYDVKM. CDR3 sequence: CASSFRGWQETQYF. The CDR3 region has the DNA TGTGCCAGCAGTTTTAGGGGTTGGCAAGAGACCCAGTACTTC.

The J gene is TRBJ2-7, the V gene TRBV7-9; TRBD2 is a possible D gene (5 bases). Per germline, CDR1 SEHNR and CDR2 FQNEAQ (reference sequence). Trimming took 5 bases from V and 7 from J, leaving 12 bases between them. The CDR3 consists of 12 residues. For the CDR3, the DNA is TGTGCCAGCAGCCTGGACTGGGAAGAGCAGTACGTC. Its protein product is CASSLDWEEQYV.

V is TRBV9 and J is TRBJ2-7, with a possible D match to TRBD2 (6 bases). The CDR3 loop spans 14 amino acids. V gave up 3 bases and J gave up 2 bases, with 12 bases separating them. CDR1 is SGDLS, CDR2 YYNGEE, per germline. The CDR3 protein is CASSEEGNPYEQYF. In DNA form, the CDR3 reads TGTGCCAGCAGCGAGGAGGGGAACCCCTACGAGCAGTACTTC.

This clonotype has more than one count but fewer than ten. This chain joins TRBV9 and TRBJ2-1, with TRBD2 identical over 8 bases. This CDR3 has 15 residues. Germline CDR1 and CDR2: SGDLS and YYNGEE. The V segment lost 0 bases and the J segment 7 bases; nucleotides outside the gene matches: 6. This chain's CDR3 is CASSVESGGLNEQFF. In DNA form, the CDR3 reads TGTGCCAGCAGCGTAGAATCGGGGGGGCTTAATGAGCAGTTCTTC.

J is TRBJ1-2 and V is TRBV7-8; D is unclear. This CDR3 has 12 residues. Trimming removed 5 bases from V and 2 bases from J, with 6 bases in between. Germline V gene sequence: CDR1 SGHVS, CDR2 FQNEAQ. The CDR3 protein is CASSRENYGYTF. The DNA for the CDR3 is TGTGCCAGCAGCCGAGAAAACTATGGCTACACCTTC.

This clonotype was seen a few times. CDR3 sequence reads: CASSAGLGSYEQYF. The CDR3 bases are TGTGCCAGCAGCGCGGGACTAGGCTCCTACGAGCAGTACTTC. V usage is TRBV5-6 and J usage is TRBJ2-7, with 8 bases fitting TRBD2. The CDR3 totals 14 residues. V lost 4 bases and J lost 0; bases outside the gene matches: 3. Germline-derived CDR1 and CDR2 are SGHDT and YYEEEE.

V and J are TRBV5-1 and TRBJ1-1, with TRBD1 as a possible D gene (6 bases). CDR1 is SGHRS and CDR2 is YFSETQ in the germline V gene. Between the trimmed V and J ends, which lost 4 bases and 1 base, there was a span of 11 bases. The CDR3 is 14 amino acids. The CDR3 DNA reads TGCGCCAGCAGCGCCTGGACAGAGAACACTGAAGCTTTCTTT. Encoded protein: CASSAWTENTEAFF.

This clonotype was seen repeatedly, ten times or more. This rearrangement joins TRBV20-1 to TRBJ2-5; possible D gene TRBD1, 5 bases. Germline-derived CDR1 and CDR2 are DFQATT and SNEGSKA (reference sequence). This CDR3 region has 14 residues. Trimming pared 0 bases from V and 4 bases from J, leaving 12 bases between. The DNA for the CDR3 is TGCAGTGCTAGAGATCGGACACCATTAGAGACCCAGTACTTC. This gives the protein CSARDRTPLETQYF.

The J gene is TRBJ2-1, the V gene TRBV13; TRBD1 matches 8 bases. The CDR3 totals 16 residues. CDR1 is PRHDT, CDR2 FYEKMQ, per germline (reference sequence). After removal of 3 bases from V and 6 bases from J, the junction contained 10 bases not matched to a gene. The CDR3 loop is CASSLEGTGSSNEQFF. CDR3 in DNA: TGTGCCAGCAGCTTGGAGGGGACAGGCAGTAGCAATGAGCAGTTCTTC.

Ten or more counts support this clonotype. The V and J genes are TRBV4-2 and TRBJ2-3; perhaps TRBD2 as D (6 bases). Looked up from germline, CDR1 is LGHNA and CDR2 is YNFKEQ. This CDR3 has 15 residues. V gave up 5 bases and J gave up 4 bases, with 16 bases separating them. In DNA form, the CDR3 reads TGTGCCAGCAGCACGAAGACGGGGGAGGCAGATACGCAGTATTTT. This translates into CASSTKTGEADTQYF.

This clonotype has a count of ten or more. This sequence joins TRBV20-1 and TRBJ2-2; no firm D call. The CDR3 has 13 residues. V lost 3 bases and J 5 bases, leaving 10 bases between the germline ends. Germline CDR1 DFQATT, CDR2 SNEGSKA (reference sequence). CDR3 amino acids: CSARGSYTGELFF. CDR3 DNA sequence: TGCAGTGCTAGGGGCAGCTATACCGGGGAGCTGTTTTTT.

This clonotype was counted only a few times. The chain links TRBV29-1 to TRBJ1-1, with D hard to call. Trimming cost V 2 bases and J 3 bases, with 4 bases left between them. The CDR3 spans 11 residues. Germline lookup yields CDR1 SQVTM and CDR2 ANQGSEA. Here the CDR3 DNA reads TGCAGCGTTGAATGGGACACTGAAGCTTTCTTT. Residues: CSVEWDTEAFF.

The chain joins TRBV9 to TRBJ2-3; TRBD2 agrees at 15 bases. This CDR3 is 18 amino acids long. Germline CDR1 SGDLS, CDR2 YYNGEE. J lost 0 bases, V lost 4 bases, and 6 bases had no gene match. The CDR3 region has the DNA TGTGCCAGCAGCCGGGGACTAGCGGGAGGTACTAGCACAGATACGCAGTATTTT. This sequence encodes CASSRGLAGGTSTDTQYF.

J is TRBJ1-5 and V is TRBV24-1; maybe TRBD1 (6 bases). Germline V gives CDR1 KGHDR, CDR2 SFDVKD. V lost 4 bases and J lost 7, with 10 bases in between. This CDR3 is 13 amino acids long. CDR3 loop: CATSEGGGQPQHF. DNA of the CDR3: TGTGCCACCAGTGAGGGGGGCGGCCAGCCCCAGCATTTT.

The chain employs TRBV20-1 and TRBJ1-1; D remains unclear. The CDR3 consists of 13 residues. Germline V lookup: CDR1 DFQATT, CDR2 SNEGSKA (reference sequence). The CDR3 spells CRALKDDGTEAFF. CDR3 bases: TGCAGGGCCCTGAAGGATGACGGCACTGAAGCTTTCTTT.

The chain uses TRBV3-1 and TRBJ2-7; TRBD1 aligns across 9 bases. Losses at the gene ends were 4 bases for V and 7 bases for J; bases not matched to a gene: 17. CDR1 and CDR2 from the germline V gene are LGHDT and YNNKEL (reference sequence). The CDR3 length is 17 residues. Here the CDR3 DNA reads TGTGCCAGCAGCCTTCTCGGGACAGGGTTTAGCGGACGGGAGCAGTACTTC. Its translation is CASSLLGTGFSGREQYF.

The CDR3 DNA reads TGCGCCAGCAGCTTGAGGCTACTCTATGAGCAGTTCTTC. This gives the protein CASSLRLLYEQFF. The chain joins TRBV5-1 to TRBJ2-1; no clear D gene. The CDR3 extends over 13 amino acids. CDR1 and CDR2 from the germline V gene are SGHRS and YFSETQ. The ends were cut back, 1 base at V and 8 bases at J, with 10 bases in the middle.

This clonotype has only a few counts. J is TRBJ2-1 and V is TRBV24-1; 8 positions agree with TRBD1. This CDR3 has 16 residues. V dropped 0 bases and J dropped 6; count of bases not matched to a gene: 6. Germline values: CDR1 KGHDR, CDR2 SFDVKD. CDR3: CATSDLRAGGRNEQFF. The DNA of the CDR3 is TGTGCCACCAGTGATTTGAGGGCAGGGGGCCGCAATGAGCAGTTCTTC.

The chain is built from TRBV7-6 and TRBJ2-7, with D possibly matching TRBD1 (6 bases). The CDR3 runs to 13 residues. Trimming pared 3 bases from V and 6 bases from J, leaving 12 bases between. Germline CDR1 reads SGHVS; CDR2 reads FNYEAQ. CDR3 sequence reads: CASSLSRGGEQYF. The DNA for the CDR3 is TGTGCCAGCAGCTTGAGTCGAGGGGGCGAGCAGTACTTC.

The chain is built from TRBV3-1 and TRBJ1-2; D is unclear. The CDR3 loop spans 17 amino acids. V was clipped by 0 bases and J by 4 bases, with 18 bases between them. Germline CDR1 and CDR2: LGHDT and YNNKEL (reference sequence). CDR3 region: CASSQDPSRLGGYGYTF. CDR3 DNA: TGTGCCAGCAGCCAAGATCCTTCGCGCCTCGGCGGCTATGGCTACACCTTC. The variable domain in full, with the rest retrieved from reference TRBV3-1 and TRBJ1-2, is DTAVSQTPKYLVTQMGNDKSIKCEQNLGHDTMYWYKQDSKKFLKIMFSYNNKELIINETVPNRFSPKSPDKAHLNLHINSLELGDSAVYFCASSQDPSRLGGYGYTFGSGTRLTVV.

This clonotype has a handful of counts. The chain couples TRBV19 to TRBJ1-1; 7 bases match TRBD1. The CDR3 contains 16 residues. The trim removed 4 bases at V and 1 base at J, leaving 9 bases unmatched. Germline V gene data show CDR1 as LNHDA and CDR2 as SQIVND (reference sequence). The CDR3 DNA reads TGTGCCAGTAGTAGGCTACAGGGGCAGGGGAACACTGAAGCTTTCTTT. It specifies CASSRLQGQGNTEAFF.

The genes are TRBV6-5 and TRBJ2-7; the D gene is possibly TRBD1 (6 bases). The germline CDR1 and CDR2 sequences are MNHEY and SVGAGI. Trimming left V 4 bases short and J 6 bases short, with 10 bases between. The CDR3 spans 12 residues. This CDR3 reads CASSSTGIEQYF. As DNA, the CDR3 is TGTGCCAGCAGTTCTACAGGGATCGAGCAGTACTTC.